Shown below are 7 T cell receptor beta chains from a single sample sequenced in a study of response to subunit inactivated influenza vaccine. One entry per CDR3 protein results from TCRdb running MiXCR on the RT-PCR reads. This sample has about 620,000 distinct CDR3 sequences, with over 9.5% found just once. The sequencing here drew on PBMCs from blood, taken on the day of vaccination. All receptors derive from a middle-aged man who received an inactivated influenza vaccine.

In this sample, this clonotype turned up once. This rearrangement joins TRBV20-1 to TRBJ1-4; 7 nucleotides align to TRBD1. The CDR3 is 15 residues long. V trimming: 2 bases; J trimming: 7 bases; junction bases outside the gene matches: 10. Germline V gives CDR1 DFQATT, CDR2 SNEGSKA (reference sequence). The CDR3 DNA reads as TGCAGTGCTAGACTTACCCCAGGGGGTACTGAAAAACTGTTTTTT. The encoded protein is CSARLTPGGTEKLFF.

V usage is TRBV12-3 or TRBV12-4 and J usage is TRBJ1-1, with TRBD1 matching 12 bases. The trim removed 4 bases at V and 6 bases at J, leaving 6 bases unmatched. The CDR3 consists of 15 residues. The CDR3, as DNA: TGTGCCAGCAGTTCGTCGGGACAGGGGGCATCTGAAGCTTTCTTT. This translates into CASSSSGQGASEAFF.

This chain connects TRBV6-2 or TRBV6-3 to TRBJ2-7; no clear D gene. Trimming removed 0 bases from V and 4 bases from J, with 10 bases in between. This CDR3 is 14 amino acids long. Germline V lookup: CDR1 MNHEY, CDR2 SVGEGT. CDR3 DNA: TGTGCCAGCAGTTACTCAATCGGATTTTACGAGCAGTACTTC. Its translation: CASSYSIGFYEQYF.

The rearrangement joins TRBV4-2 to TRBJ2-7; possibly TRBD1 or TRBD2 for D (5 bases each). V was pared by 0 bases and J by 3 bases, with 12 bases between. This CDR3 has 15 amino acids. The germline gives CDR1 LGHNA, CDR2 YNFKEQ. CDR3: CASSQEGRTRYEQYF. Written as DNA, the CDR3 is TGTGCCAGCAGCCAAGAGGGACGGACTCGCTACGAGCAGTACTTC.

V gene TRBV12-3 or TRBV12-4 combines with J gene TRBJ1-4; D is undetermined. The CDR3 spans 12 residues. The V and J ends lost 8 bases and 5 bases respectively, with 9 bases between them. The CDR3 spells CASGGPNEKLFF. In DNA form, the CDR3 reads TGTGCCAGCGGTGGGCCGAATGAAAAACTGTTTTTT.

This clonotype was recorded at least ten times. The rearrangement uses TRBV6-1 and TRBJ2-1, with D unresolved. The ends were cut back, 5 bases at V and 5 bases at J, with 13 bases in the middle. Germline CDR1 MNHNS, CDR2 SASEGT. The CDR3 contains 14 residues. The CDR3 sequence: CASSTARWDNEQFF. The CDR3 nucleotides read TGTGCCAGCAGTACAGCCAGGTGGGACAATGAGCAGTTCTTC.

V gene TRBV20-1 combines with J gene TRBJ1-4, with no clear D. With 2 bases removed from V and 5 bases from J, the gap between germline ends came to 15 bases. Germline V gene lookup returns CDR1 DFQATT and CDR2 SNEGSKA (reference sequence). CDR3 size: 15 residues. The CDR3 loop reads CSARLPLGGNEKLFF. CDR3 nucleotides: TGCAGTGCTAGACTCCCTCTTGGAGGAAATGAAAAACTGTTTTTT.